The clone carrying this TCR beta chain was recorded many times. Its specificity is unknown. The CDR3 consists of 13 residues. CDR1 and CDR2 (germline): SNHLY, FYNNEI. TCRdb redid the calling of the 5' RACE reads with MiXCR, one entry per CDR3 protein. Among about 340,000 distinct CDR3 sequences listed, around 12% were seen once. These data belong to a study of T cells after yellow fever vaccination. Looking at the study overall: The fractions with low cell numbers were processed using SMART-Seq v4 Ultra Low Input. The study, taken as a whole, reports: Repertoires obtained by FACS sorting could include abundant clonotypes that entered as contaminants from the bulk population.

The TCR sequence derives from a man aged 18 to 35 who received the YFV17D yellow fever vaccine. Sequencing was performed on CD4+ T cells sorted from PBMCs, taken 15 days after the yellow fever booster vaccination. This rearrangement joins TRBV2 to TRBJ2-2; D could derive from TRBD1 or TRBD2 (6 bases each). CDR3 loop: CASGATNTGELFF. The DNA of the CDR3 is TGTGCTTCGGGGGCCACGAACACCGGGGAGCTGTTTTTT.